This T cell receptor (beta chain) was found in a study of cytomegalovirus exposure and HLA in healthy donors. Sampled while nominally healthy, donors likely had unrecorded immune exposures. General study findings and limits: In a later analysis, CMV-associated beta chains were mostly HLA-associated, it appeared.

Primers included in the PCR were 60 Vbeta and 13 Jbeta primers. Libraries were prepared by immunoSEQ multiplex PCR; TCRdb keeps only in-frame clonotypes and omits some of them. Of about 170,000 clones listed, 70% to 90% are singletons. The CDR3 totals 14 residues. CDR1 and CDR2 from the germline V gene are SGHTA and FQGNSA. Trimming removed 2 bases from V and 0 bases from J, with 7 bases in between. In the case of this clone: The target antigen is unknown.

Sequenced: PBMCs. The TCR was taken from a young man in good health and CMV-seropositive. The chain employs TRBV7-2 and TRBJ1-1, with D unresolved. Here the CDR3 reads CASSLYGLNTEAFF. The CDR3 region has the DNA TGTGCCAGCAGCTTATACGGTTTGAACACTGAAGCTTTCTTT.